The clone carrying this T cell receptor (beta chain) was observed once. Its antigen is not known. TCRdb's copy holds only in-frame clones and misses some; the assay was immunoSEQ multiplex PCR. The data hold roughly 170,000 clones, with 93% observed a single time. The CDR3 sequence is 15 residues long. The V end lost 7 bases, the J end lost 3 bases, and 19 bases lay between the germline ends. The germline gives CDR1 SNHLY, CDR2 FYNNEI. The sample belongs to a study of T cell responses to AZD1222 COVID-19 vaccine. Overall study results and limits: The study reported that nearly half of spike-specific TCRs target unmutated variant regions. Seropositive at baseline were only a handful of AZD1222 recipients.

This clonotype originated in an adult in good health. The chain has TRBV2 and TRBJ2-7; D unclear. The sequencing here drew on peripheral blood, taken on day 0 of AZD1222 vaccination. The CDR3 here is CASKTSPNPGYEQYF. The DNA for the CDR3 is TGTGCCAGCAAGACTTCCCCGAACCCGGGCTACGAGCAGTACTTC.